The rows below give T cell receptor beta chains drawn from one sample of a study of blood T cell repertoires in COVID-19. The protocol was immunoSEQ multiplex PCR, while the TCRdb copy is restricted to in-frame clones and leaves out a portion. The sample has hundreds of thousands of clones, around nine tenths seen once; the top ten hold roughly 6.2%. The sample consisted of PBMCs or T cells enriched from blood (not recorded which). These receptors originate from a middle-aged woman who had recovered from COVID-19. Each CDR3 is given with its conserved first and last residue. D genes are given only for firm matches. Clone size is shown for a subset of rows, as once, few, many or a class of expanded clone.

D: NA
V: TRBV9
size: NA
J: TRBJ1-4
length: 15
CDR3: CASSTQGIVNEKLFF
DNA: TGTGCCAGCAGCACGCAGGGTATCGTTAATGAAAAACTGTTTTTT

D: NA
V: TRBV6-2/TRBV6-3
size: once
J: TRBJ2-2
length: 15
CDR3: CASSRPSSGTGELFF
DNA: TGTGCCAGCAGTCGACCCTCTTCGGGCACCGGGGAGCTGTTTTTT

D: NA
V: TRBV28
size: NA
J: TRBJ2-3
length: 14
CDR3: CASSLIRGTDTQYF
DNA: TGTGCCAGCAGTTTAATCAGGGGCACAGATACGCAGTATTTT

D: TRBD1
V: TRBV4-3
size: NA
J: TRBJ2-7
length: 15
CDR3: CASSQGQGIPYEQYF
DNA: TGCGCCAGCAGCCAGGGACAGGGGATTCCCTACGAGCAGTACTTC

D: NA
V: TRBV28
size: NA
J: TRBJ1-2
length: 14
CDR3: CASSLNNQRDGYTF
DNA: TGTGCCAGCAGCCTAAACAACCAGCGAGATGGCTACACCTTC

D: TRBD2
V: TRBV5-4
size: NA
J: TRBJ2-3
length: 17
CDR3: CASSLGLAGGSTDTQYF
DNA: TGTGCCAGCAGCCTGGGACTAGCGGGAGGGAGCACAGATACGCAGTATTTT

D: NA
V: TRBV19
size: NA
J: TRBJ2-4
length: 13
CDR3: CASNEGAKNIQYF
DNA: TGTGCCAGTAACGAGGGAGCCAAAAACATTCAGTACTTC

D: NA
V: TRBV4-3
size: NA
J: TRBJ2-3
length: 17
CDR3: CASSSVQAVLSTDTQYF
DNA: TGCGCCAGCAGCTCGGTTCAGGCCGTTCTCAGCACAGATACGCAGTATTTT

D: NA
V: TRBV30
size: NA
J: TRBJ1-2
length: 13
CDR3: CAWSDRRSIRYTF
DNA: TGTGCCTGGAGTGACAGGCGCTCTATACGCTACACCTTC

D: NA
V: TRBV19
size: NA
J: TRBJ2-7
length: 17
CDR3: CASSIAGGGGGIYEQYF
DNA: TGTGCCAGTAGTATTGCTGGAGGGGGCGGTGGGATCTACGAGCAGTACTTC

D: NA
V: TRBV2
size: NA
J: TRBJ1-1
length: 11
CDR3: CASSASPTAFF
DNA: TGTGCCAGCAGTGCTAGTCCGACAGCTTTCTTT

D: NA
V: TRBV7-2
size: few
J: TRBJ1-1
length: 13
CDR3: CASSLIGVTEAFF
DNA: TGTGCCAGCAGCTTAATTGGAGTCACTGAAGCTTTCTTT

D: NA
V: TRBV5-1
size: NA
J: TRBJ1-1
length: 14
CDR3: CASSLEAGNTEAFF
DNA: TGCGCCAGCAGCTTGGAAGCGGGGAACACTGAAGCTTTCTTT

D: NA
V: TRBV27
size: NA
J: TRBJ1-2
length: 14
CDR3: CASSSLQGYYGYTF
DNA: TGTGCCAGCAGTTCACTACAGGGCTACTATGGCTACACCTTC

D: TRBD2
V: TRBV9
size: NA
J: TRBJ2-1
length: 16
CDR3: CASSVDVGGRTSEQFF
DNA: TGTGCCAGCAGCGTAGATGTGGGAGGGCGGACCAGTGAGCAGTTCTTC

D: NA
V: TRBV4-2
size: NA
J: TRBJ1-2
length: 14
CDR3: CASSQGQTNYGYTF
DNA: TGTGCCAGCAGCCAAGGACAGACTAACTATGGCTACACCTTC

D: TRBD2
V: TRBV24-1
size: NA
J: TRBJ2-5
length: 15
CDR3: CATSDASGLEETQYF
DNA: TGTGCCACCAGTGATGCTAGCGGGTTAGAAGAGACCCAGTACTTC

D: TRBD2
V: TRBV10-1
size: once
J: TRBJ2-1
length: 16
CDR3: CASTRLARLSYNEQFF
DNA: TGCGCCAGCACCAGACTAGCGAGGCTCTCCTACAATGAGCAGTTCTTC

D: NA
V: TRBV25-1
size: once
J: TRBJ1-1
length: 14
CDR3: CASSGALMNTEAFF
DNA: TGTGCCAGCAGTGGAGCGCTTATGAACACTGAAGCTTTCTTT

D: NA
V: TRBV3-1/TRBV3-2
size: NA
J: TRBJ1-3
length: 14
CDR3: CASSQVLTGNTIYF
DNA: TGTGCCAGCAGCCAAGTCTTAACTGGAAACACCATATATTTT

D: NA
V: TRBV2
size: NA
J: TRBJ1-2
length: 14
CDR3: CASTKGTTNYGYTF
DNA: TGTGCCAGCACCAAAGGGACAACTAACTATGGCTACACCTTC

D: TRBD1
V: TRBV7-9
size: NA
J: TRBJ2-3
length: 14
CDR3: CASSLRQGTDTQYF
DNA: TGTGCCAGCAGCCTCAGACAGGGGACAGATACGCAGTATTTT

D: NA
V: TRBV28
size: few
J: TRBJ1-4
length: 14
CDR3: CASSRGPTNEKLFF
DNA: TGTGCCAGCAGTCGGGGTCCAACTAATGAAAAACTGTTTTTT

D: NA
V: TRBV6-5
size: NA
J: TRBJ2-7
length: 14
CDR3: CASSYSSFSYEQYF
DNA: TGTGCCAGCAGTTACTCGTCCTTCTCCTACGAGCAGTACTTC

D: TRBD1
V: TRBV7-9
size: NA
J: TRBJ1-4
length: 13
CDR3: CASSHGTVEKLFF
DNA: TGTGCCAGCAGTCACGGGACAGTTGAAAAACTGTTTTTT

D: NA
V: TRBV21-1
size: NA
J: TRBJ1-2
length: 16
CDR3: CASSKAGTGLGYGYTF
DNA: TGTGCCAGCAGCAAAGCCGGGACAGGGTTGGGCTATGGCTACACCTTC

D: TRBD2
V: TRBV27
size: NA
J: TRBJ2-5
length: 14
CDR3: CASSLSAGGEAQYF
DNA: TGTGCCAGCAGTTTATCAGCTGGGGGGGAGGCCCAGTACTTC